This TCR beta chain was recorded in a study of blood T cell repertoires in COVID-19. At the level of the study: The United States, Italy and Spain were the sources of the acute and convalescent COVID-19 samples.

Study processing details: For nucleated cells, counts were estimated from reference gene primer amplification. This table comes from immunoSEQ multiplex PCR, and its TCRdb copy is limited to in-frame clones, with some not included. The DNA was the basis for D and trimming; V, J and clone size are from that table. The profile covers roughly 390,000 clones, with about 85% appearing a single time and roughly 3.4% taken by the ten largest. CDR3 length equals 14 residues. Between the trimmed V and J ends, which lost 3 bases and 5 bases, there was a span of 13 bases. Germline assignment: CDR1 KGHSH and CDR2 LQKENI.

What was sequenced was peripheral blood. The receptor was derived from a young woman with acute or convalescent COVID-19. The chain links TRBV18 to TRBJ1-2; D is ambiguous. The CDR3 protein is CASSPGWAAYGYTF. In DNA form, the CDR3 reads TGTGCCAGCTCACCTGGTTGGGCAGCTTATGGCTACACCTTC.